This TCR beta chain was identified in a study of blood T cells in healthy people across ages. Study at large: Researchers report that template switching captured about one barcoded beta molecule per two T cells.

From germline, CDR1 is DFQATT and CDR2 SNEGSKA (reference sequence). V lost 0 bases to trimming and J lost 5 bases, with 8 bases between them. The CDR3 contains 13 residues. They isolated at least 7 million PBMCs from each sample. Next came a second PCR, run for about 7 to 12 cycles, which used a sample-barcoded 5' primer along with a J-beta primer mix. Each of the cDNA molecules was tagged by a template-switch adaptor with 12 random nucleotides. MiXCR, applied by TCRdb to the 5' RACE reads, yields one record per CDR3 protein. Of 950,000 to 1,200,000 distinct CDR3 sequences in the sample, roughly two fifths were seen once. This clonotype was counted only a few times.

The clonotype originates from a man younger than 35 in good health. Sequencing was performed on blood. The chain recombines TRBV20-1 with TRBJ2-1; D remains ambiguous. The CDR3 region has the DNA TGCAGTGCTAGAGATCGTAGGAACAATGAGCAGTTCTTC. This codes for CSARDRRNNEQFF.